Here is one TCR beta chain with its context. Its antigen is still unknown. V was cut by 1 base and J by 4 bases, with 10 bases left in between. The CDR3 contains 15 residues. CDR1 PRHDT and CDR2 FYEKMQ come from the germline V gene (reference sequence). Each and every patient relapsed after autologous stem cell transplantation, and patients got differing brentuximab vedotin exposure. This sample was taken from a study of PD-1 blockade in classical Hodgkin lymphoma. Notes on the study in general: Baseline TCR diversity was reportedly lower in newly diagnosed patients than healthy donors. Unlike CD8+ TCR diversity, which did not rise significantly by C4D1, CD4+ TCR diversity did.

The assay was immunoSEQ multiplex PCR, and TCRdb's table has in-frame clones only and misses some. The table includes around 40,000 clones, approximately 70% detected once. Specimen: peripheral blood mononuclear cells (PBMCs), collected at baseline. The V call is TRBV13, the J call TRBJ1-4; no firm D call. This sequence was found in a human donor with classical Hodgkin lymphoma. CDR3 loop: CASSLDGGINEKLFF. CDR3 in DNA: TGTGCCAGCAGCTTAGACGGTGGGATTAATGAAAAACTGTTTTTT.